The sequence of this T cell receptor beta chain was determined in a study of cytomegalovirus exposure and HLA in healthy donors. Across the study: Earlier work reported 117 million unique TCR beta sequences from 150 million to 200 million T cells.

Unrecorded immune exposure was likely among donors, who were nominally healthy when sampled. With regard to this clone: What it binds is unknown.

With 60 Vbeta and 13 Jbeta primers, the PCR was carried out. The protocol was immunoSEQ multiplex PCR, while the TCRdb copy is restricted to in-frame clones and leaves out a portion. The table has 150,000 to 200,000 clones, less than 90% seen once. CDR3 length equals 16 residues. V shed 1 base and J 4 bases; nucleotides not matched to a gene: 4. Looked up from germline, CDR1 is MGHDK and CDR2 is SYGVNS. Points from the study as a whole: The listing of 150 to 200 TCR beta chains classed them as cytomegalovirus-associated.

This clonotype was obtained from a woman aged 45-65 years in good health and CMV-seropositive. This chain connects TRBV25-1 to TRBJ2-5; 12 bases agree with TRBD2. The material sequenced was PBMCs. The CDR3 is CASSEFLAGGGETQYF. The CDR3 DNA follows: TGTGCCAGCAGTGAATTCCTAGCGGGGGGGGGAGAGACCCAGTACTTC. Full variable domain (missing parts from reference TRBV25-1 and TRBJ2-5): EADIYQTPRYLVIGTGKKITLECSQTMGHDKMYWYQQDPGMELHLIHYSYGVNSTEKGDLSSESTVSRIRTEHFPLTLESARPSHTSQYLCASSEFLAGGGETQYFGPGTRLLVL.